These T cell receptor beta chains were read from a single sample in a study of beta chain features in type 1 diabetes. Clones were read by immunoSEQ multiplex PCR, and TCRdb kept only the in-frame ones, dropping some. Found here are 860,000 or so clones, 17% of them singletons; the top ten hold around 0.02%. Sequenced sample: naive CD4+ T cells from blood. The origin of the receptors is a woman under 30 in good health. Both conserved end residues are part of each CDR3. Each record gives: V gene, clone size, CDR3 protein. Expanded clones get a size class; other rows say once, few or many, or leave the size out.

TRBV6-5,-,CASSPTFTGELFF
TRBV7-9,-,CASSLDNEQFF
TRBV14,-,CASSQEYRGAYEQYF
TRBV25-1,few,CASSGLLAEQETQYF
TRBV27,few,CASSFLGTSRPKFAVKVFDEQFF
TRBV7-9,few,CASSSPSGSSTDTQYF
TRBV9,-,CASSVGTSGSQDTQYF
TRBV2,-,CASSSQGVRDEQFF
TRBV28,-,CASRLPTGSAGELFF
TRBV18,-,CASSPSSGISYTF
TRBV6-6,-,CASSYSANSGNTIYF
TRBV18,-,CASSPITNTDTQYF
TRBV4-3,few,CASSRLAGDVETQYF
TRBV7-8,few,CASSLAGWHQPQHF
TRBV7-2,few,CASSLGGGADQPQHF
TRBV13,few,CASTRPPGQGAGNEQFF
TRBV2,few,CASTTRGERWDTQYF
TRBV9,-,CASSTNGGTAYNEQFF
TRBV2,few,CASTERRADTQYF
TRBV29-1,few,CSVGRSDTQYF
TRBV6-5,-,CASSYGLAREQFF
TRBV7-9,-,CASSQTLNNEQFF